A single TCR beta chain is shown here with its context. The CDR3 is 15 amino acids. Germline V lookup: CDR1 GTSNPN, CDR2 SVGIG (reference sequence). The V gene end was trimmed by 5 bases and the J gene end by 5 bases; junction bases not matched to a gene: 7. The sample originates from a study of cytomegalovirus exposure and HLA in healthy donors. The PCR was carried out with 60 Vbeta primers and 13 Jbeta primers. Assay: immunoSEQ multiplex PCR; the TCRdb copy retains only in-frame clones and omits some. Of 120,000 or so clones in the sample, over 65% are singletons; the top ten hold approximately 3.9%.

The sample taken for sequencing was PBMCs. The J gene is TRBJ1-6, the V gene TRBV30; TRBD1 agrees at 9 bases. The TCR originated in a man in his forties or fifties in good health and CMV-seropositive. The DNA for the CDR3 is TGTGCCTGGGGCCTCCGGGACAGGGATAATTCACCCCTCCACTTT. Translated: CAWGLRDRDNSPLHF. Looking up the rest from reference TRBV30 and TRBJ1-6 gives the full variable domain: SQTIHQWPATLVQPVGSPLSLECTVEGTSNPNLYWYRQAAGRGLQLLFYSVGIGQISSEVPQNLSASRPQDRQFILSSKKLLLSDSGFYLCAWGLRDRDNSPLHFGNGTRLTVT.